Described below is a single T cell receptor beta chain sequence and its context. The germline gene is not matched at one end of the junction; a read error may be the cause. The data were produced by immunoSEQ multiplex PCR, yet TCRdb's version contains in-frame clones alone and is incomplete. The profile shows roughly 250,000 clones, about nine tenths of them singletons. These data are taken from a study of blood T cell repertoires in COVID-19. Study-wide background: Collection of acute and convalescent COVID-19 samples took place in the United States, Italy and Spain. In each case, the material was cDNA or gDNA derived from T cells, B-cell-depleted T cells, or PBMCs.

This sequence originates from a woman aged 25 to 39 with acute COVID-19. What was sequenced was PBMCs or T cells enriched from blood (not recorded which).

CDR3 bases: TGTGCCACCAGTGCCACAGGTTTAAAGGAAAAACTGTTTTTT. This codes for CATSATGLKEKLFF. The V and J genes are TRBV28 and TRBJ1-4, with TRBD1 as a possible D gene (5 bases). Germline CDR1 and CDR2: MDHEN and SYDVKM. The CDR3 covers 14 residues.